The 2 T cell receptor beta chains reported below all come from one sample, sequenced in a study of CD8 T cells in Susac syndrome (dated by TCRdb to 2018 to 2020). Libraries were prepared through the immunoSEQ multiplex PCR assay. RNA was extracted using the RNeasy kit, and about 0.45 to 1 ug of the RNA was reverse transcribed with random hexamers. The public reads were run again by TCRdb, first through fastp at Q25 and then through MiXCR, and only productive beta chains were kept. Duplicate CDR3 protein sequences are folded into a single record with the most common DNA and genes. The sample table records under 550,000 distinct CDR3 sequences; more than 80% of these occur just once. Of the sample, under 0.15% is held by the ten largest clones. Input material: CD8+ T cells from PBMCs. The source of these receptors is a human donor with multiple sclerosis.

The chain recombines TRBV27 with TRBJ1-5; no firm D call. The CDR3 is 14 amino acids. CDR1 and CDR2 from the germline V gene are MNHEY and SMNVEV (reference sequence). V dropped 3 bases and J dropped 5 bases, with 11 bases sitting between them. CDR3 bases: TGTGCCAGCAGTTTTGGTTTACAAGATCAGCCCCAGCATTTT. Protein sequence: CASSFGLQDQPQHF.

V is TRBV5-5 and J is TRBJ2-7; perhaps TRBD2 as D (5 bases). Germline CDR1 SGHKS, CDR2 YYEKEE (reference sequence). The CDR3 length is 12 residues. V was cut by 6 bases and J by 5 bases, with 12 bases left in between. The DNA of the CDR3 is TGTGCCAGCACCAGAACGGGGAACGAGCAGTACTTC. Protein product: CASTRTGNEQYF.